This T cell receptor beta chain was identified in a study of cytomegalovirus exposure and HLA in healthy donors. Points on this clone: What it binds is not known.

General study results and limits: Investigators reported over 150 TCR beta chains as tied to cytomegalovirus. When analyzed later, the rates of TCR association showed variation by HLA locus, with DRB1 the most and HLA-C the fewest. In vitro assays verified that a few CMV-associated chains recognized CMV antigens specifically.

The PCR was carried out with 60 Vbeta primers and 13 Jbeta primers. Profiled with immunoSEQ multiplex PCR; TCRdb holds only in-frame clones, not every one. The sample includes around 170,000 clones, about three quarters of them seen just once. The junction had 7 bases not matched to a gene; V was cut back by 4 bases and J by 2 bases. The CDR3 covers 15 residues. Germline CDR1 and CDR2: GTSNPN and SVGIG (reference sequence). This sequence was found in a man between 18 and 29 years old in good health and CMV-seronegative. This sequence joins TRBV30 and TRBJ2-7, with 11 bases identical to TRBD2. Sample: PBMCs. DNA of the CDR3: TGTGCCTGGAACGTAGCGGGAGGGGGCACCTACGAGCAGTACTTC. Its translation: CAWNVAGGGTYEQYF.